This TCR beta chain was retrieved from a study of control samples from healthy donors and cancer patients. The CDR3 is 16 residues long. V shed 4 bases and J shed 1 base, with 16 bases lying between them. Germline V gene data show CDR1 as SGHTA and CDR2 as FQGNSA. Sequenced by immunoSEQ multiplex PCR; TCRdb stores in-frame clones only, minus some. This table has over 150,000 clones, roughly 89% appearing once. The clonotype comes from a woman in her forties or fifties in good health. The source material was blood. The genes are TRBV7-2 and TRBJ2-5, with D tentatively TRBD2 (5 bases). CDR3 DNA: TGTGCCAGCAGCTCCCCCCCGGGGTTTATCCAAGAGACCCAGTACTTC. This encodes CASSSPPGFIQETQYF.